What follows are 32 T cell receptor beta chains derived from one specimen sequenced in a study of technical replicates of blood from several donors. Libraries were prepared by immunoSEQ multiplex PCR; TCRdb keeps only in-frame clonotypes and omits some of them. The sample shows 55,000 to 80,000 clones, 93% of them seen only once. The sequenced sample was T cells isolated from PBMCs. The origin of the receptors is a human donor in good health.

The chain recombines TRBV30 with TRBJ1-6; TRBD1 might be the D (6 bases). Germline-derived CDR1 and CDR2 are GTSNPN and SVGIG (reference sequence). V was clipped by 4 bases and J by 7 bases, with 8 bases between them. The CDR3 contains 12 residues. For the CDR3, the DNA is TGTGCCTGGAACCAGGGGAATTCACCCCTCCACTTT. The encoded protein is CAWNQGNSPLHF.

This chain connects TRBV7-2 to TRBJ2-7, with a tentative D call TRBD1 (6 bases). Trimming pared 5 bases from V and 3 bases from J, leaving 14 bases between. From germline, CDR1 is SGHTA and CDR2 FQGNSA. This CDR3 region has 14 residues. This CDR3 is CASSHNREHYEQYF. The CDR3 DNA reads as TGTGCCAGCAGCCACAACAGGGAGCACTACGAGCAGTACTTC. The full variable domain, in which reference TRBV7-2 and TRBJ2-7 provide the parts outside the CDR3, is GAGVSQSPSNKVTEKGKDVELRCDPISGHTALYWYRQSLGQGLEFLIYFQGNSAPDKSGLPSDRFSAERTGGSVSTLTIQRTQQEDSAVYLCASSHNREHYEQYFGPGTRLTVT.

The table lists this clone with a count of one. This chain connects TRBV14 to TRBJ1-2; no clear D. V was trimmed by 3 bases and J by 4 bases, leaving 9 bases between them. The germline gives CDR1 SGHDN, CDR2 FVKESK. This CDR3 is 13 amino acids long. The CDR3 protein is CASSHGGLYGYTF. In DNA, the CDR3 is TGTGCCAGCAGCCATGGAGGGCTCTATGGCTACACCTTC. The full variable domain, its missing parts supplied by reference TRBV14 and TRBJ1-2, is EAGVTQFPSHSVIEKGQTVTLRCDPISGHDNLYWYRRVMGKEIKFLLHFVKESKQDESGMPNNRFLAERTGGTYSTLKVQPAELEDSGVYFCASSHGGLYGYTFGSGTRLTVV.

The chain has TRBV5-8 and TRBJ2-1; D gene unclear. The length of the CDR3 is 17 residues. Trimming pared 4 bases from V and 5 bases from J, leaving 22 bases between. CDR1 is SGHTS, CDR2 YDEGEE, per germline. Written as DNA, the CDR3 is TGTGCCAGCAGCCTCGCCACTATTAGCACGGGTGACAATGAGCAGTTCTTC. Residues: CASSLATISTGDNEQFF.

V is TRBV5-1 and J is TRBJ2-7; the D gene is possibly TRBD2 (7 bases). Trimming pared 4 bases from V and 3 bases from J, leaving 14 bases between. The length of the CDR3 is 14 residues. The germline V gene has CDR1 SGHRS and CDR2 YFSETQ. CDR3 amino acids: CASSPGGRNYEQYF. The CDR3 nucleotides read TGCGCCAGCAGCCCCGGGGGGCGAAACTACGAGCAGTACTTC.

The chain carries TRBV9 and TRBJ2-1; TRBD2 aligns across 9 bases. CDR3 size: 12 residues. Germline CDR1 SGDLS, CDR2 YYNGEE. V trimming: 3 bases; J trimming: 9 bases; junction bases outside the gene matches: 1. CDR3 region: CASSASGIEQFF. Here the CDR3 DNA reads TGTGCCAGCAGCGCTAGCGGGATTGAGCAGTTCTTC.

The chain uses TRBV2 and TRBJ1-2; D not resolved. CDR1 and CDR2 from the germline V gene are SNHLY and FYNNEI. V was pared by 6 bases and J by 3 bases, with 11 bases between. CDR3 size: 13 residues. CDR3 loop: CASRTGNYYGYTF. The CDR3 nucleotides are TGTGCCAGCAGGACGGGGAACTACTATGGCTACACCTTC.

This clone appeared once. The chain carries TRBV7-2 and TRBJ1-5, with 8 positions matching TRBD1. V shed 5 bases and J 5 bases; nucleotides not matched to a gene: 5. The length of the CDR3 is 14 residues. Per germline, CDR1 SGHTA and CDR2 FQGNSA. CDR3 protein: CASSPSGGDQPQHF. Here the CDR3 DNA reads TGTGCCAGCAGCCCGTCAGGGGGCGATCAGCCCCAGCATTTT.

The DNA for the CDR3 is TGTGCCAGCAGCTTAATGGGACAGGGGGCCCACAATGAGCAGTTCTTC. Translated, it gives CASSLMGQGAHNEQFF. The V call is TRBV7-3, the J call TRBJ2-1; 12 bases line up with TRBD1. V shed 1 base, J shed 5 bases, and the junction held 3 bases outside the gene matches. The CDR3 consists of 16 residues. Germline V gene sequence: CDR1 SGHTA, CDR2 FQGTGA.

This clone was observed a single time. The rearrangement links TRBV27 to TRBJ2-6, with 7 positions matching TRBD1. The V gene's germline CDR1 is MNHEY and CDR2 SMNVEV (reference sequence). After removal of 6 bases from V and 1 base from J, the junction contained 9 bases not matched to a gene. CDR3 length: 17 residues. CDR3 sequence: CASRRQGRGSGANVLTF. The CDR3 DNA is TGTGCCAGCAGGCGACAGGGAAGAGGTTCTGGGGCCAACGTCCTGACTTTC.

This chain joins TRBV28 and TRBJ1-2; no reliable D call. The length of the CDR3 is 15 residues. Germline values: CDR1 MDHEN, CDR2 SYDVKM. V gave up 3 bases and J gave up 2 bases, with 13 bases separating them. The CDR3 coding sequence is TGTGCCAGCAGTTTGGGAGGAGGATTCAACTATGGCTACACCTTC. Amino acids: CASSLGGGFNYGYTF.

This chain connects TRBV4-1 to TRBJ1-2; a weak D match, TRBD1 (5 bases). The germline gives CDR1 MGHRA, CDR2 YSYEKL. The V end was cut by 4 bases, the J end by 2 bases, with 11 bases between. This CDR3 comprises 14 residues. CDR3 residues: CASSPKTANYGYTF. DNA of the CDR3: TGCGCCAGCAGCCCCAAGACAGCCAACTATGGCTACACCTTC.

The chain uses TRBV18 and TRBJ1-2; 7 bases align to TRBD1. Per the germline V gene, CDR1 is KGHSH and CDR2 is LQKENI. The CDR3 sequence is 14 residues long. J lost 2 bases, V lost 6 bases, and 6 bases had no gene match. The CDR3 loop is CASSPGGTNYGYTF. The CDR3 DNA is TGTGCCAGCTCCCCAGGGGGGACCAACTATGGCTACACCTTC.

A single count supports this clone. The chain joins TRBV29-1 to TRBJ1-2; perhaps TRBD1 as D (5 bases). Trimming pared 6 bases from V and 8 bases from J, leaving 13 bases between. In germline, CDR1 is SQVTM, CDR2 ANQGSEA. This CDR3 spans 11 amino acids. The CDR3 reads CSVFGAGGYTF. The CDR3 DNA follows: TGCAGCGTCTTTGGGGCCGGGGGCTACACCTTC.

The chain combines TRBV4-1 with TRBJ2-7; perhaps TRBD2 as D (6 bases). CDR1 is MGHRA and CDR2 is YSYEKL in the germline V gene. The CDR3 totals 16 residues. The V gene lost 0 bases and the J gene lost 4 bases, with 16 bases spanning the gap. The CDR3 reads CASSQDPWGAGYEQYF. The CDR3 region has the DNA TGCGCCAGCAGCCAAGATCCATGGGGTGCGGGGTACGAGCAGTACTTC.

With respect to this clone: The junction departs from the called germline gene at one end, perhaps through a read error. The chain is built from TRBV10-3 and TRBJ2-3; D is undetermined. From germline, CDR1 is ENHRY and CDR2 SYGVKD. The CDR3 consists of 14 residues. The CDR3 coding sequence is TGTGCCATCAATGAGGCTCTAAACACAGATACGCAGTATTTT. Protein sequence: CAINEALNTDTQYF.

This clone was seen only a few times. The chain recombines TRBV11-2 with TRBJ1-2, with D unclear. CDR3 length: 13 residues. Germline loops: CDR1 SGHAT, CDR2 FQNNGV. V was cut by 5 bases and J by 1 base, with 8 bases left in between. CDR3 nucleotide sequence: TGTGCCAGCAGCCCGTACAGTAACTATGGCTACACCTTC. It translates to CASSPYSNYGYTF.

This chain uses TRBV28 with TRBJ1-5; D remains ambiguous. V shed 1 base and J shed 3 bases, with 10 bases lying between them. The CDR3 extends over 15 amino acids. Germline CDR1 MDHEN, CDR2 SYDVKM. CDR3 loop: CASSLSTQLNQPQHF. The CDR3 DNA reads as TGTGCCAGCAGTTTATCGACTCAGCTCAATCAGCCCCAGCATTTT.

This sequence joins TRBV28 and TRBJ2-1; the D gene is possibly TRBD2 (6 bases). Trimming pared 5 bases from V and 0 bases from J, leaving 8 bases between. Germline CDR1 is MDHEN and CDR2 is SYDVKM. There are 14 residues in the CDR3. The DNA of the CDR3 is TGTGCCAGCAGTAATAGCGGCTCCTACAATGAGCAGTTCTTC. Amino acids: CASSNSGSYNEQFF.

The rearrangement uses TRBV20-1 and TRBJ2-1; D is unresolved. V lost 4 bases, J lost 10 bases, and 8 bases lay in between. The V gene's germline CDR1 is DFQATT and CDR2 SNEGSKA (reference sequence). The CDR3 consists of 10 residues. For the CDR3, the DNA is TGCAGTGCTAACCCCCGGGAGCAGTTCTTC. Residues: CSANPREQFF.

J is TRBJ1-2 and V is TRBV6-1; D remains unclear. Trimming removed 2 bases at V and 8 bases at J, with 21 bases between. This CDR3 is 16 amino acids long. Germline assignment: CDR1 MNHNS and CDR2 SASEGT. Here the CDR3 DNA reads TGTGCCAGCAGTGAAACGTGGCTCACAAAGCGGGAGGGCTACACCTTC. Protein product: CASSETWLTKREGYTF.

This sequence joins TRBV4-1 and TRBJ1-2, with TRBD1 identical over 7 bases. Germline loops: CDR1 MGHRA, CDR2 YSYEKL. This CDR3 comprises 15 residues. V trimming: 1 base; J trimming: 2 bases; junction bases outside the gene matches: 4. The CDR3 sequence: CASSQVPRGNYGYTF. CDR3 in DNA: TGCGCCAGCAGCCAAGTCCCCAGGGGGAACTATGGCTACACCTTC.

This clone was seen a single time. The chain has TRBV18 and TRBJ1-2; D might be TRBD1 (6 bases). Trimming stripped 3 bases from V and 7 bases from J, with 15 bases between. The germline V gene encodes CDR1 KGHSH and CDR2 LQKENI. The CDR3 is 14 amino acids. CDR3 sequence (DNA): TGTGCCAGCTCACCCCTCAGGGGCCCCACTGGCTACACCTTC. The encoded protein is CASSPLRGPTGYTF.

The V call is TRBV7-9, the J call TRBJ1-4; D call uncertain. The V gene lost 5 bases and the J gene lost 0 bases, with 7 bases spanning the gap. CDR1 and CDR2 (germline): SEHNR, FQNEAQ (reference sequence). The CDR3 has 14 residues. CDR3 residues: CASSIHTTNEKLFF. Here the CDR3 DNA reads TGTGCCAGCAGCATTCACACAACTAATGAAAAACTGTTTTTT. Full variable domain (missing parts from reference TRBV7-9 and TRBJ1-4): DTGVSQNPRHKITKRGQNVTFRCDPISEHNRLYWYRQTLGQGPEFLTYFQNEAQLEKSRLLSDRFSAERPKGSFSTLEIQRTEQGDSAMYLCASSIHTTNEKLFFGSGTQLSVL.

This clone was seen only once. This chain links TRBV25-1 with TRBJ2-1; D is unresolved. Trimming removed 3 bases from V and 2 bases from J, with 8 bases in between. The CDR3 is made up of 14 amino acids. Per germline, CDR1 MGHDK and CDR2 SYGVNS. CDR3 coding DNA: TGTGCCAGCAGTGATCACAGAGCCTACAATGAGCAGTTCTTC. Translating it yields CASSDHRAYNEQFF.

This chain uses TRBV4-1 with TRBJ1-2, with 7 bases that match TRBD1. The germline CDR1 and CDR2 sequences are MGHRA and YSYEKL. V gave up 6 bases and J gave up 5 bases; unmatched junction bases: 6. The CDR3 is made up of 13 amino acids. The CDR3 region is CASRFTGVYGYTF. The CDR3 DNA reads TGCGCCAGCAGATTTACAGGGGTTTATGGCTACACCTTC.

This chain links TRBV5-4 with TRBJ1-3; the match to TRBD1 covers 7 bases. This CDR3 region has 17 residues. Germline lookup yields CDR1 SGHNT and CDR2 YYREEE (reference sequence). With V trimmed by 4 bases and J by 0 bases, 10 bases remained unmatched. The CDR3 DNA sequence: TGTGCCAGCAGCCGGGGACAGTTTAAGAGCTCTGGAAACACCATATATTTT. Its translation: CASSRGQFKSSGNTIYF.

This clone has a single count. The chain combines TRBV5-1 with TRBJ2-5, with 9 positions matching TRBD2. Germline-derived CDR1 and CDR2 are SGHRS and YFSETQ. The trim removed 0 bases at V and 7 bases at J, leaving 10 bases unmatched. The length of the CDR3 is 16 residues. The CDR3 bases are TGCGCCAGCAGCTTGGTTGGAGGACTAGCGAAGGTGACCCAGTACTTC. Its translation is CASSLVGGLAKVTQYF.

J is TRBJ2-7 and V is TRBV7-2; TRBD1 aligns across 7 bases. V lost 5 bases, J lost 3 bases, and 4 bases stayed unmatched. The length of the CDR3 is 13 residues. The germline gives CDR1 SGHTA, CDR2 FQGNSA. CDR3 nucleotide sequence: TGTGCCAGCAGCGCCGACAGGGTCTACGAGCAGTACTTC. This codes for CASSADRVYEQYF.

The chain joins TRBV21-1 to TRBJ2-7; TRBD1 is the table's D call and was not checked against the DNA. TRBV21-1 is noted as a pseudogene. CDR3 length: 13 residues. The CDR3 sequence is CETPRGRSYEQYF. Written as DNA, the CDR3 is TGTGAGACGCCCAGGGGGCGCTCCTACGAGCAGTACTTC.

V usage is TRBV9 and J usage is TRBJ2-1, with D tentatively TRBD2 (5 bases). This CDR3 is built from 15 residues. Trimming removed 0 bases at V and 8 bases at J, with 15 bases between. Germline values: CDR1 SGDLS, CDR2 YYNGEE. CDR3 region: CASSVVEGLRDEQFF. CDR3 DNA: TGTGCCAGCAGCGTAGTAGAGGGTCTAAGGGATGAGCAGTTCTTC.

The chain couples TRBV4-1 to TRBJ1-1; D is possibly TRBD1 (5 bases). The V end lost 1 base, the J end lost 7 bases, and 13 bases lay between the germline ends. CDR3 length equals 14 residues. The V gene's germline CDR1 is MGHRA and CDR2 YSYEKL. The CDR3 loop reads CASSQGPRDFEAFF. The CDR3 nucleotides read TGCGCCAGCAGCCAAGGCCCCAGGGACTTTGAAGCTTTCTTT.